These 13 T cell receptor beta chains were all obtained from the same sample, sequenced in a study. Each CDR3 protein is one row after TCRdb ran MiXCR on the 5' RACE reads. The sample holds about 61,000 distinct CDR3 sequences; more than 25% are singletons and the top ten take around 2.5%. The specimen was tumor-infiltrating naive CD4+ T cells sorted from the breast tumor. Subset meaning: naive CD4+ T cells, CD4+CD45RA+CD25-. All receptors derive from a female donor with breast cancer.

The J gene is TRBJ2-5, the V gene TRBV7-2; the D gene is possibly TRBD2 (5 bases). V was clipped by 5 bases and J by 7 bases, with 20 bases between them. Germline V CDR1 and CDR2: SGHTA, FQGNSA. The CDR3 is 15 residues long. DNA of the CDR3: TGTGCCAGCAGCGCAGCGGTTACGGATCCACGGACCCAGTACTTC. Encoded protein: CASSAAVTDPRTQYF.

Ten or more counts support this clonotype. The genes are TRBV7-3 and TRBJ2-4; 8 positions agree with TRBD2. This CDR3 has 14 residues. Germline V gene data show CDR1 as SGHTA and CDR2 as FQGTGA. Trimming took 5 bases from V and 7 from J; bases not matched to a gene: 7. Here the CDR3 reads CASSLRGGSNIQYF. CDR3 nucleotides: TGTGCCAGCAGCCTCCGGGGGGGCAGCAACATTCAGTACTTC.

The J gene is TRBJ1-4, the V gene TRBV5-1; 8 bases align to TRBD1. The closer fit of TRBJ2-2 to the DNA end suggests the J call may be wrong. CDR3 length equals 16 residues. Per the germline V gene, CDR1 is SGHRS and CDR2 is YFSETQ. The CDR3 DNA reads as TGCGCCAGCAGCTGGGGGGACAGGCAGAACACCGGGGAGCTGTTTTTT. Translated, it gives CASSWGDRQNTGELFF.

About this clonotype itself: The junction departs from germline at one end; a sequencing error may be responsible. This sequence joins TRBV28 and TRBJ2-7, with 9 bases fitting TRBD1. The CDR3 extends over 15 amino acids. CDR1 is MDHEN, CDR2 SYDVKM, per germline. The CDR3 reads CASSSNNRGRYEHYF. The CDR3 DNA sequence: TGTGCCAGCAGTTCCAACAACAGGGGGCGGTACGAGCACTACTTC.

The rearrangement joins TRBV7-9 to TRBJ2-7; the match to TRBD1 covers 7 bases. The germline V gene has CDR1 SEHNR and CDR2 FQNEAQ (reference sequence). The CDR3 runs to 12 residues. With 8 bases clipped from V and 3 bases from J, the junction kept 4 bases outside the gene matches. Here the CDR3 DNA reads TGTGCCAGCGGACAGGCCGACTACGAGCAGTACTTC. Protein product: CASGQADYEQYF.

In DNA, the CDR3 is TGTGCCAGCAGTGAATCGATGGGGTCTAATCAGCCCCAGCATTTT. This translates into CASSESMGSNQPQHF. The chain couples TRBV6-1 to TRBJ1-5; D is ambiguous. Trimming took off 2 bases at V and 4 bases at J, with 12 bases between the two ends. CDR3 length: 15 amino acids. CDR1 and CDR2 from the germline V gene are MNHNS and SASEGT.

The chain has TRBV12-3 or TRBV12-4 and TRBJ1-3; D might be TRBD1 (5 bases). The V and J ends lost 8 bases and 1 base respectively, with 12 bases between them. This CDR3 region has 14 residues. The CDR3 sequence: CASRGGGSGNTIYF. CDR3 nucleotide sequence: TGTGCCAGCCGCGGGGGGGGGTCTGGAAACACCATATATTTT.

This clonotype was detected a few times. The rearrangement links TRBV7-9 to TRBJ2-6; 7 bases are a match to TRBD1. CDR3 length: 18 amino acids. Germline V gene data show CDR1 as SEHNR and CDR2 as FQNEAQ (reference sequence). V trimming: 5 bases; J trimming: 3 bases; junction bases outside the gene matches: 13. In DNA, the CDR3 is TGTGCCAGCAGCCGAATAAACCTAGACAGGGATGGGGCCAACGTCCTGACTTTC. This gives the protein CASSRINLDRDGANVLTF.

The sample holds a few counts of this clonotype. This rearrangement joins TRBV6-1 to TRBJ1-6; perhaps TRBD1 as D (5 bases). Trimming took 10 bases from V and 10 from J, leaving 14 bases between them. The CDR3 runs to 12 residues. CDR1 MNHNS and CDR2 SASEGT come from the germline V gene. CDR3 nucleotides: TGTGCCACCTTCGACAGTGGATCACCCCTCCACTTT. This translates into CATFDSGSPLHF.

This clonotype has at least ten counts. The chain combines TRBV20-1 with TRBJ2-7, with 9 bases fitting TRBD1. CDR3 length equals 15 residues. Germline V lookup: CDR1 DFQATT, CDR2 SNEGSKA (reference sequence). The V and J ends lost 6 bases and 3 bases, in that order; junction bases with no gene match: 12. This CDR3 reads CSAQMNRGRNYEQYF. The CDR3 nucleotides are TGCAGTGCCCAGATGAACAGGGGGCGGAACTACGAGCAGTACTTC.

Worth noting for this clonotype: A much larger clone differs by one base, so this may be a read error. The CDR3 ends on some other residue instead of the conserved phenylalanine or tryptophan, so this is likely a read error. This chain links TRBV20-1 with TRBJ1-1; 7 bases line up with TRBD1. The CDR3 totals 17 residues. The J segment lost 0 bases and the V segment lost 1 base, leaving 11 bases of the junction unmatched. Germline lookup yields CDR1 DFQATT and CDR2 SNEGSKA (reference sequence). In DNA form, the CDR3 reads TGCAGTGCTAGAGGACCTCCGGGACAGAGGCTGAACACTGAAGCTTTCTCT. Translation: CSARGPPGQRLNTEAFS.

This clonotype was counted a single time. A much larger clone lies one base from this, so it may be a read error. This sequence joins TRBV7-3 and TRBJ2-2; 7 bases agree with TRBD1. With 8 bases clipped from V and 1 base from J, the junction kept 10 bases outside the gene matches. The CDR3 runs 16 residues. Germline V CDR1 and CDR2: SGHTA, FQGTGA. Here the CDR3 DNA reads TGTGCCAGCGGCCTAGGGACAGCCGTGAACACCGGGGAGCTGTTTTTT. Amino acids: CASGLGTAVNTGELFF.

This clonotype occurred a few times. This chain's CDR3 is CATENTMGTGGETQYF. The DNA of the CDR3 is TGTGCCACCGAAAATACCATGGGGACAGGGGGAGAGACCCAGTACTTC. V gene TRBV5-6 combines with J gene TRBJ2-5; TRBD1 matches 11 bases. The CDR3 contains 16 residues. The germline V gene has CDR1 SGHDT and CDR2 YYEEEE. V trimming: 9 bases; J trimming: 4 bases; junction bases outside the gene matches: 14.